The rows below give T cell receptor beta chains drawn from one sample of a study of cytomegalovirus exposure and HLA in healthy donors. Sequencing was performed with immunoSEQ multiplex PCR; in TCRdb, only in-frame clones are kept and a portion is missing. This sample has over 40,000 clones, with approximately 68% found just once. The specimen sequenced was PBMCs. These receptors all come from a young man in good health and CMV-seronegative. Each CDR3 is given without its conserved first and last residue. The order of the fields is V gene, J gene, CDR3 length, CDR3 protein.

v_gene: TRBV2
j_gene: TRBJ2-1
len: 14
CDR3aa: ASSPGLAGGRHEQF

v_gene: TRBV2
j_gene: TRBJ1-2
len: 12
CDR3aa: ASSDSSGGNGYT

v_gene: TRBV10-1
j_gene: TRBJ2-7
len: 12
CDR3aa: ASSREVSSYEQY

v_gene: TRBV5-1
j_gene: TRBJ2-7
len: 13
CDR3aa: ASSRGGLGSYEQY

v_gene: TRBV5-8
j_gene: TRBJ1-2
len: 13
CDR3aa: ASSDVGAMGYGYT

v_gene: TRBV5-6
j_gene: TRBJ1-2
len: 17
CDR3aa: ASRAAGTGWTQPNYGYT

v_gene: TRBV25-1
j_gene: NA
len: 14
CDR3aa: ASSELRQARKYEQY

v_gene: TRBV2
j_gene: TRBJ1-4
len: 13
CDR3aa: ASTPDTARGEKLF

v_gene: TRBV10-3
j_gene: TRBJ2-1
len: 13
CDR3aa: AIRGDSGGGMEQF

v_gene: TRBV5-4
j_gene: TRBJ2-7
len: 13
CDR3aa: ASSLVGGEDYEQY

v_gene: TRBV29-1
j_gene: TRBJ2-3
len: 10
CDR3aa: SVEVGTDTQY

v_gene: TRBV10-3
j_gene: TRBJ2-1
len: 14
CDR3aa: AISGNSGRALNEQF

v_gene: TRBV7-9
j_gene: TRBJ2-1
len: 13
CDR3aa: ASSLVLAGDNEQF

v_gene: TRBV4-2
j_gene: TRBJ2-2
len: 16
CDR3aa: ASSQGSVGGKNTGELF

v_gene: TRBV19
j_gene: TRBJ2-7
len: 15
CDR3aa: ASSEAGGYIRTYEQY

v_gene: TRBV29-1
j_gene: TRBJ1-1
len: 11
CDR3aa: SVIPGGRTEAF

v_gene: TRBV25-1
j_gene: TRBJ1-1
len: 12
CDR3aa: ASRSDREYTEAF

v_gene: TRBV5-4
j_gene: TRBJ1-2
len: 13
CDR3aa: ASSRRLGGNYGYT

v_gene: TRBV6-6
j_gene: TRBJ2-7
len: 12
CDR3aa: ASSYSGGPYEQY

v_gene: TRBV6-5
j_gene: TRBJ1-1
len: 13
CDR3aa: ASSYSFQGLSEAF

v_gene: TRBV11-2
j_gene: TRBJ1-1
len: 11
CDR3aa: ASSLEGPTEAF

v_gene: TRBV4-1
j_gene: TRBJ2-5
len: 13
CDR3aa: ASSQHIDRKETQY

v_gene: TRBV2
j_gene: TRBJ1-5
len: 13
CDR3aa: ASSGRGRGNQPQH

v_gene: TRBV2
j_gene: TRBJ1-2
len: 10
CDR3aa: ASRGDRGSYT

v_gene: TRBV5-1
j_gene: TRBJ2-7
len: 16
CDR3aa: ASSLDGSRASGAYEQY

v_gene: TRBV30
j_gene: TRBJ1-4
len: 13
CDR3aa: AWSVNFWTPEKLF

v_gene: TRBV27
j_gene: TRBJ2-7
len: 13
CDR3aa: ASSLGAGGLNEQY

v_gene: TRBV19
j_gene: TRBJ1-6
len: 12
CDR3aa: ASSDQGLISPLH

v_gene: TRBV27
j_gene: TRBJ2-7
len: 11
CDR3aa: ASSSGQGYEQY

v_gene: TRBV7-9
j_gene: TRBJ1-1
len: 11
CDR3aa: ASGGRLDTEAF

v_gene: TRBV7-9
j_gene: TRBJ2-3
len: 12
CDR3aa: ASSLTSGTDTQY

v_gene: TRBV10-2
j_gene: TRBJ1-3
len: 12
CDR3aa: ASSEWANGNTIY

v_gene: TRBV18
j_gene: TRBJ2-7
len: 10
CDR3aa: ASSTDSVEQY

v_gene: TRBV5-1
j_gene: TRBJ2-5
len: 12
CDR3aa: ASFDRARGETQY

v_gene: TRBV5-1
j_gene: TRBJ1-1
len: 13
CDR3aa: ASSLDPLLNTEAF

v_gene: TRBV5-1
j_gene: TRBJ2-4
len: 11
CDR3aa: ASSRTGENIQY

v_gene: TRBV6-4
j_gene: TRBJ2-1
len: 13
CDR3aa: ARLASGSILYEQF

v_gene: TRBV5-1
j_gene: TRBJ2-1
len: 13
CDR3aa: ASSLTSQNYNEQF

v_gene: TRBV30
j_gene: TRBJ1-1
len: 12
CDR3aa: AWSVVGGRTEAF

v_gene: TRBV2
j_gene: TRBJ2-1
len: 14
CDR3aa: ASSALGLAGYNEQF

v_gene: TRBV7-2
j_gene: TRBJ2-3
len: 15
CDR3aa: ASSRDLAGGRTDTQY

v_gene: TRBV15
j_gene: TRBJ2-7
len: 13
CDR3aa: ATSSAGQGPYEQY

v_gene: TRBV5-1
j_gene: TRBJ1-5
len: 11
CDR3aa: ASSPAVNQPQH

v_gene: TRBV9
j_gene: TRBJ2-3
len: 14
CDR3aa: ASSVVGQGFTDTQY

v_gene: TRBV19
j_gene: TRBJ1-2
len: 10
CDR3aa: ASRQNPYGYT

v_gene: TRBV5-1
j_gene: TRBJ2-1
len: 13
CDR3aa: ASRSTSGSVYEQF

v_gene: TRBV11-1
j_gene: TRBJ2-7
len: 12
CDR3aa: ASSLGTGYYEQY

v_gene: TRBV5-4
j_gene: TRBJ2-7
len: 11
CDR3aa: ASSGQATYEQY

v_gene: TRBV30
j_gene: TRBJ1-2
len: 12
CDR3aa: AWSADQPQAGYT

v_gene: TRBV5-1
j_gene: TRBJ1-3
len: 13
CDR3aa: ASSLGDASGNTIY

v_gene: TRBV20-1
j_gene: TRBJ1-2
len: 9
CDR3aa: SAREGGGYT

v_gene: TRBV7-9
j_gene: TRBJ1-2
len: 17
CDR3aa: ASSSYQTGALTLGYGYT

v_gene: TRBV6-6
j_gene: TRBJ1-1
len: 12
CDR3aa: ASNLGAGSTEAF

v_gene: TRBV5-8
j_gene: TRBJ1-5
len: 12
CDR3aa: ASSFITGFQPQH

v_gene: TRBV6-5
j_gene: TRBJ1-1
len: 13
CDR3aa: ASSYFQGPNTEAF

v_gene: TRBV30
j_gene: TRBJ1-2
len: 10
CDR3aa: ACQQGNYGYT